The rows below give T cell receptor beta chains drawn from one sample of a study of T cells expressing NK-cell markers. Using the 5' RACE reads, TCRdb records one entry per CDR3 protein without DNA. This repertoire includes around 550,000 distinct CDR3 sequences. The sample was blood T cells: a sorted CD56 or NKG2C T cell subset, CD4+ or CD8+ T cells, or bulk PBMC T cells (not recorded which). These receptors all come from a man aged 18 to 30 in good health. Each CDR3 is given with its conserved first and last residue.

TRBJ2-7 | TRBV20-1 | CSARDLGDNTYEQYF
TRBJ1-1 | TRBV7-2 | CASSLTPWGGTEAFF
TRBJ2-5 | TRBV29-1 | CSVEAVLARETQYF
TRBJ2-5 | TRBV7-9 | CASSSTDRAAQVGAQYF
TRBJ2-1 | TRBV5-6 | CASSFTSADYNEQFF
TRBJ1-5 | TRBV4-2 | CASSQEVLNQPQHF
TRBJ2-1 | TRBV12-3/TRBV12-4 | CASSRPSWSEQFF
TRBJ1-4 | TRBV20-1 | CSARALNKGNEKLFF
TRBJ2-3 | TRBV5-1 | CASSLSQGRDTQYF
TRBJ2-1 | TRBV7-9 | CASSPPNYVEQFF
TRBJ2-2 | TRBV30 | CAWSVPGIELFF
TRBJ1-1 | TRBV5-1 | CASSLAPVNTEAFF
TRBJ2-7 | TRBV12-3/TRBV12-4 | CASREGHPTYEQYF
TRBJ2-7 | TRBV18 | CASSPALEQYF
TRBJ2-2 | TRBV20-1 | CSARASGTSGRYANTGELFF
TRBJ2-5 | TRBV7-9 | CASSLGGFEETQYF
TRBJ2-1 | TRBV18 | CASSPGPSGEYNEQFF
TRBJ2-1 | TRBV19 | CASSQNQGSEQFF
TRBJ2-1 | TRBV20-1 | CSARDLLAGLDNEQFF
TRBJ2-1 | TRBV24-1 | CATSDPGPMGNEQFF